This TCR beta chain was captured by sequencing in a study of post-analysis software for immune sequencing data. This CDR3 region has 15 residues. General study results and limits: Compared with controls, patients had more of roughly 5 TRBV segments, including TRBV5-6, TRBV5-1 and TRBV20-1.

Libraries were made from TCR beta cDNA, and they carried unique molecular identifiers. The yield from about 1 to 10 million T cells was some 500,000 cDNA molecules in total. TCRdb passed the PCR reads through MiXCR, listing each CDR3 protein once. The sample carries roughly 870,000 distinct CDR3 sequences, around 53% recorded once. Notes on this clonotype: Its antigen is not identified. Germline and junction disagree at one end, which may indicate a read error.

Sequenced sample: blood. V and J are TRBV12-3 or TRBV12-4 and TRBJ2-3, with 7 positions matching TRBD2. This TCR derives from a girl aged 5 to 17 with multiple sclerosis. The CDR3 loop reads CASSLRDYYPDTRYF. CDR3 DNA: TGTGCCAGCAGTTTACGGGACTACTATCCAGATACGCGGTATTTT.